Each of the 8 T cell receptor beta chains below was sequenced from the same sample in a study of Graves' ophthalmopathy and Graves' hyperthyroidism. CDR3 regions of TCR beta were amplified from RNA transcripts. An initial RT-PCR round employing HTBI primers preceded a second-round multiplex PCR. TCRdb analysed the multiplex PCR reads with MiXCR anew, one entry per CDR3 protein. The profile shows 200,000 to 250,000 distinct CDR3 sequences, roughly 21% of them singletons. Material: peripheral blood. The receptors were gathered from a woman aged 50 to 60 with Graves' ophthalmopathy.

This clonotype was recorded many times. V is TRBV20-1 and J is TRBJ2-5; TRBD1 might be the D (5 bases). In germline, CDR1 is DFQATT, CDR2 SNEGSKA (reference sequence). This CDR3 spans 11 amino acids. Between the trimmed V and J ends, which lost 5 bases and 4 bases, there was a span of 8 bases. Written as DNA, the CDR3 is TGCAGTGCTTTGGGGCGAGAGACCCAGTACTTC. As protein: CSALGRETQYF.

This clonotype was observed at least ten times. The V and J genes are TRBV20-1 and TRBJ1-2; D call uncertain. CDR1 and CDR2 from the germline V gene are DFQATT and SNEGSKA (reference sequence). The V and J ends lost 2 bases and 3 bases respectively, with 7 bases between them. CDR3 length: 12 residues. This CDR3 reads CSARFADYGYTF. In DNA form, the CDR3 reads TGCAGTGCTAGATTTGCGGACTATGGCTACACCTTC.

This clonotype was observed many times. The J gene is TRBJ2-5, the V gene TRBV5-1, with 7 bases fitting TRBD1. The junction had 17 bases not matched to a gene; V was cut back by 1 base and J by 5 bases. CDR1 and CDR2 from the germline V gene are SGHRS and YFSETQ. The CDR3 extends over 18 amino acids. The CDR3 region is CASSLSWDRQFTLETQYF. The CDR3 nucleotides are TGCGCCAGCAGCTTGTCATGGGACAGACAGTTTACGCTGGAGACCCAGTACTTC.

There are a few counts of this clonotype. This sequence joins TRBV12-5 and TRBJ2-1; D gene ambiguous. The CDR3 length is 17 residues. Germline V gene sequence: CDR1 LGHNT, CDR2 FRNRAP. Trimming took 0 bases from V and 0 from J, leaving 12 bases between them. The CDR3 here is CASGLVMGTSSYNEQFF. The CDR3 region has the DNA TGTGCTAGTGGTTTGGTAATGGGAACCAGCTCCTACAATGAGCAGTTCTTC.

This clonotype was recorded at least ten times. The chain carries TRBV7-9 and TRBJ2-4; TRBD2 might be the D (6 bases). Germline V gene lookup returns CDR1 SEHNR and CDR2 FQNEAQ (reference sequence). This CDR3 has 12 amino acids. The V end was cut by 3 bases, the J end by 9 bases, with 9 bases between. The CDR3 region is CASSFPAGIQYF. The CDR3 DNA sequence: TGTGCCAGCAGCTTTCCAGCGGGCATTCAGTACTTC.

The chain carries TRBV9 and TRBJ2-5, with a weak D call TRBD2 (5 bases). Germline values: CDR1 SGDLS, CDR2 YYNGEE. V lost 0 bases and J lost 9, with 21 bases in between. The CDR3 contains 16 residues. In DNA, the CDR3 is TGTGCCAGCAGCGTAGACCCACTTTTGGAACACGGGGCCCAGTACTTC. It specifies CASSVDPLLEHGAQYF.

This clonotype was seen ten or more times. The chain joins TRBV12-3 or TRBV12-4 to TRBJ2-7, with no clear D. The CDR3 is 11 residues long. V was clipped by 6 bases and J by 4 bases, with 7 bases between them. CDR3 coding DNA: TGTGCCAGCAGGTATGGGTACGAGCAGTACTTC. Its translation is CASRYGYEQYF.

At least ten counts were recorded for this clonotype. This sequence joins TRBV12-3 or TRBV12-4 and TRBJ1-5; 8 positions match TRBD1. V lost 7 bases, J lost 4 bases, and 15 bases stayed unmatched. This CDR3 is 17 amino acids long. The CDR3 loop is CASTGTGSASGNQPQHF. In DNA, the CDR3 is TGTGCCAGCACCGGGACAGGTTCCGCTTCGGGAAATCAGCCCCAGCATTTT.